This T cell receptor beta chain is drawn from a study of cytomegalovirus exposure and HLA in healthy donors. PCR was performed using 60 Vbeta and 13 Jbeta primers. Original handling: It was a later analysis that counted tens of millions of unique TCR beta chains, of which about 10 million were shared. The repertoire was sequenced with immunoSEQ multiplex PCR; TCRdb's copy has only in-frame clones and lacks some. V and J calls and clone size follow that table, whereas D and trimming were derived from the DNA. This table holds about 120,000 clones, 80% found once. On this clone: Its antigen is unidentified.

Broader study findings: Further analysis, carried out later, found HLA-associated TCR beta chains more clonally expanded than equally common other chains. TRBV6-2, TRBV6-3 and some other V segments were excluded as indistinguishable. Later analysis identified a missense DCLRE1C variant that was linked to TCR beta V- and J-gene trimming.

Trimming cost V 4 bases and J 5 bases, with 11 bases left between them. CDR1 SQVTM and CDR2 ANQGSEA come from the germline V gene. The CDR3 is 12 residues long. Sequenced material: PBMCs. The chain is built from TRBV29-1 and TRBJ2-5, with a weak D call TRBD2 (6 bases). The TCR was taken from a man aged 25 to 40 in good health and CMV-seropositive. CDR3 nucleotide sequence: TGCAGCGTTGCGGAGGGAAGGGAGACCCAGTACTTC. Translating it yields CSVAEGRETQYF.